The 23 T cell receptor beta chains below were found in one sample sequenced in a study of blood T cells in healthy people across ages. Primed by a sample-barcoded 5' primer and a J-beta primer mix, a second PCR proceeded for about 6 to 11 cycles. TCRdb redid the calling of the 5' RACE reads with MiXCR, one entry per CDR3 protein. The repertoire includes approximately 1,100,000 distinct CDR3 sequences, more than 40% of them detected once, and approximately 20% sits in the top ten. Input material: blood. The receptors were gathered from a woman in her sixties in good health.

In the case of this clonotype: A much larger clone is a single base away; this may be a read error. The rearrangement uses TRBV11-2 and TRBJ2-1; D not resolved. The V gene lost 5 bases and the J gene lost 8 bases, with 13 bases spanning the gap. The CDR3 is made up of 13 amino acids. Germline V gene data show CDR1 as SGHAT and CDR2 as FQNNGV. CDR3 nucleotides: TGTGCCAGCAGCCCCCAGACTTGGGATGAGCAGTTCTTC. This sequence encodes CASSPQTWDEQFF.

In its sample, this clonotype was seen a few times. V usage is TRBV3-1 and J usage is TRBJ2-4, with 10 bases fitting TRBD2. The J segment lost 7 bases and the V segment lost 4 bases, leaving 4 bases of the junction unmatched. Germline values: CDR1 LGHDT, CDR2 YNNKEL (reference sequence). The CDR3 loop spans 14 amino acids. Written as DNA, the CDR3 is TGTGCCAGCAGCCCCGGACTAGCGGCGAACATTCAGTACTTC. It translates to CASSPGLAANIQYF.

V usage is TRBV6-4 and J usage is TRBJ2-1; TRBD2 matches 8 bases. The CDR3 spans 15 residues. Germline V CDR1 and CDR2: MRHNA, SNTAGT. V dropped 6 bases and J dropped 7; count of bases not matched to a gene: 11. The CDR3 loop is CASSARAGGPNEQFF. The CDR3 DNA reads as TGTGCCAGCAGCGCCAGGGCGGGAGGCCCAAATGAGCAGTTCTTC.

CDR3 sequence (DNA): TGTGCCAGCAGTTCCCTCTCAGAGGGGTTACAGTACTTC. It encodes CASSSLSEGLQYF. The J gene is TRBJ2-7, the V gene TRBV2; the D gene could be TRBD1 or TRBD2 (5 bases each). In germline, CDR1 is SNHLY, CDR2 FYNNEI. With 5 bases removed from V and 10 bases from J, the gap between germline ends came to 18 bases. The CDR3 has 13 amino acids.

This clonotype has a single count. The rearrangement joins TRBV27 to TRBJ2-3; TRBD1 agrees at 9 bases. The V segment lost 3 bases and the J segment 8 bases; nucleotides outside the gene matches: 15. In germline, CDR1 is MNHEY, CDR2 SMNVEV (reference sequence). CDR3 size: 17 residues. The CDR3 nucleotides read TGTGCCAGCAGTTTCCTAAGGACAGGGGATATGATAGTTACGCAGTATTTT. This gives the protein CASSFLRTGDMIVTQYF.

This chain's CDR3 is CSAREASGSRYEQYF. The CDR3 DNA follows: TGCAGTGCTAGAGAGGCTAGCGGGAGTCGATACGAGCAGTACTTC. The chain combines TRBV20-1 with TRBJ2-7; 10 nucleotides agree with TRBD2. Per the germline V gene, CDR1 is DFQATT and CDR2 is SNEGSKA (reference sequence). This CDR3 comprises 15 residues. The ends lost 0 bases at V and 4 bases at J; junction bases unmatched: 6.

This clonotype was counted a few times. The chain joins TRBV20-1 to TRBJ2-5; TRBD2 matches 11 bases. The germline V gene has CDR1 DFQATT and CDR2 SNEGSKA (reference sequence). The J segment lost 5 bases and the V segment lost 5 bases, leaving 7 bases of the junction unmatched. The CDR3 runs to 14 residues. DNA for the CDR3: TGCAGTGCTCTTAGCGGGAGGGCCATGGAGACCCAGTACTTC. Translating it yields CSALSGRAMETQYF.

This clonotype was detected only a few times. This chain links TRBV3-1 with TRBJ2-7, with TRBD2 as a possible D gene (5 bases). Germline V gives CDR1 LGHDT, CDR2 YNNKEL (reference sequence). The CDR3 sequence is 11 residues long. Deletions cut 5 bases from V and 7 bases from J, with 9 bases between. The CDR3 DNA sequence: TGTGCCAGCAGCACCGGGAAGGAGCAGTACTTC. Its protein product is CASSTGKEQYF.

DNA for the CDR3: TGTGCCACCAGTGATTTGGAGGGTCAGCAGTACTTC. It translates to CATSDLEGQQYF. The chain couples TRBV24-1 to TRBJ2-4, with D maybe TRBD2 (5 bases). Germline V gene data show CDR1 as KGHDR and CDR2 as SFDVKD. CDR3 length: 12 amino acids. With 0 bases removed from V and 13 bases from J, the gap between germline ends came to 9 bases.

The chain carries TRBV29-1 and TRBJ2-1; TRBD2 agrees at 15 bases. The germline CDR1 and CDR2 sequences are SQVTM and ANQGSEA. The CDR3 length is 13 residues. V dropped 6 bases and J dropped 8; count of bases not matched to a gene: 2. The CDR3 protein is CSVWTSGGDEQFF. CDR3 nucleotides: TGCAGCGTCTGGACTAGCGGGGGGGATGAGCAGTTCTTC.

J is TRBJ2-4 and V is TRBV27, with 8 bases that match TRBD1. Germline V gives CDR1 MNHEY, CDR2 SMNVEV (reference sequence). This CDR3 spans 14 amino acids. V lost 5 bases and J lost 13; bases outside the gene matches: 13. For the CDR3, the DNA is TGTGCCAGCAGTGTGTCAGGGGGCTACGTACAGCAGTACTTC. It is translated as CASSVSGGYVQQYF.

V usage is TRBV28 and J usage is TRBJ2-5; 13 nucleotides align to TRBD2. The DNA end is a closer match to TRBJ2-7, so the J assignment may be wrong. The CDR3 length is 14 residues. Germline CDR1 MDHEN, CDR2 SYDVKM. For the CDR3, the DNA is TGTGCCAGCAGATCCGGGACTAGCGGGATCGAGCAGTACTTC. Protein: CASRSGTSGIEQYF.

V is TRBV10-3 and J is TRBJ1-4; TRBD1 might be the D (6 bases). The CDR3 loop spans 17 amino acids. Germline CDR1 is ENHRY and CDR2 is SYGVKD. Deletions cut 0 bases from V and 5 bases from J, with 16 bases between. This chain's CDR3 is CAISESNRGNRNEKLFF. CDR3 sequence (DNA): TGTGCCATCAGTGAGTCGAATAGGGGGAATAGGAATGAAAAACTGTTTTTT.

The chain carries TRBV6-2 or TRBV6-3 and TRBJ2-4, with TRBD2 matching 8 bases. CDR1 and CDR2 from the germline V gene are MNHEY and SVGEGT. Trimming cost V 5 bases and J 2 bases; bases outside gene matches: 11. This CDR3 is 17 amino acids long. The CDR3 bases are TGTGCCAGCAGTCATGGGGGTAGCGGGACGTCCAAAAACATTCAGTACTTC. Its translation is CASSHGGSGTSKNIQYF.

Comments on this clonotype: This CDR3 is missing its conserved last phenylalanine or tryptophan, likely due to a read error. The chain uses TRBV30 and TRBJ1-1, with D perhaps TRBD1 (5 bases). The CDR3 sequence is 11 residues long. Germline CDR1 and CDR2: GTSNPN and SVGIG (reference sequence). The DNA for the CDR3 is TGTGCCGGGAGTGGGACCACCGAAGCTTTCCTT. Amino acids: CAGSGTTEAFL.

This chain joins TRBV7-9 and TRBJ2-1, with 12 bases identical to TRBD2. The CDR3 contains 16 residues. The V gene's germline CDR1 is SEHNR and CDR2 FQNEAQ (reference sequence). Trimming removed 4 bases from V and 2 bases from J; junction bases left unmatched: 3. CDR3 DNA sequence: TGTGCCAGCAGCTGGACTAGCGGGATAACCTACAATGAGCAGTTCTTC. It codes for CASSWTSGITYNEQFF.

The chain recombines TRBV12-3 or TRBV12-4 with TRBJ1-5, with D maybe TRBD1 (5 bases). The CDR3 loop spans 17 amino acids. V lost 1 base and J 6 bases, leaving 19 bases between the germline ends. In DNA form, the CDR3 reads TGTGCCAGCAGTTTAGGCGTGTCGTTGGGGCCGGGTCAGCCCCAGCATTTT. This codes for CASSLGVSLGPGQPQHF.

This clonotype was counted a few times. The chain has TRBV6-6 and TRBJ2-3; 10 bases agree with TRBD2. Germline values: CDR1 MNHNY, CDR2 SVGAGI (reference sequence). The CDR3 consists of 15 residues. With V trimmed by 10 bases and J by 1 base, 8 bases remained unmatched. The chain's CDR3 is CATNPGTSGTDTQYF. The CDR3 region has the DNA TGTGCCACCAACCCTGGGACTAGCGGCACAGATACGCAGTATTTT.

This clonotype was counted only a few times. The chain joins TRBV4-1 to TRBJ2-3, with 14 bases that match TRBD2. This CDR3 contains 19 residues. Germline CDR1 reads MGHRA; CDR2 reads YSYEKL. Losses at the gene ends were 0 bases for V and 3 bases for J; bases not matched to a gene: 8. The CDR3 nucleotides are TGCGCCAGCAGCCAAGATGGGACTAGCGGGAGAGTTGGGACAGATACGCAGTATTTT. Its translation: CASSQDGTSGRVGTDTQYF.

The CDR3 nucleotides read TGCGCCAGCAGCCAAGACAGCGGGTGGGAGACCCAGTACTTC. Translating it yields CASSQDSGWETQYF. The rearrangement joins TRBV4-1 to TRBJ2-5; D may be TRBD2 (6 bases). This CDR3 contains 14 residues. Per germline, CDR1 MGHRA and CDR2 YSYEKL. Trimming removed 0 bases at V and 5 bases at J, with 10 bases between.

The rearrangement joins TRBV28 to TRBJ2-7; perhaps TRBD1 as D (5 bases). Germline V CDR1 and CDR2: MDHEN, SYDVKM. V shed 3 bases and J shed 2 bases, with 11 bases lying between them. The CDR3 runs 14 residues. This chain's CDR3 is CASSFRGQAYEQYF. CDR3 DNA sequence: TGTGCCAGCAGTTTTAGAGGACAAGCCTACGAGCAGTACTTC.

This sequence joins TRBV24-1 and TRBJ2-3; D gene ambiguous. The CDR3 runs 13 residues. V shed 0 bases and J shed 8 bases, with 8 bases lying between them. Germline CDR1 is KGHDR and CDR2 is SFDVKD. The CDR3 nucleotides read TGTGCCACCAGTGATTTGCAAGAGCCTACGCAGTATTTT. Its protein product is CATSDLQEPTQYF.

This clonotype was seen a single time. The rearrangement links TRBV5-4 to TRBJ2-3; 10 bases line up with TRBD2. V shed 4 bases and J 3 bases; nucleotides not matched to a gene: 5. CDR1 and CDR2 (germline): SGHNT, YYREEE (reference sequence). CDR3 length equals 15 residues. The CDR3 DNA sequence: TGTGCCAGCAGCACCCCTAGCGGGAGTACAGATACGCAGTATTTT. Encoded protein: CASSTPSGSTDTQYF.